This entry lists 29 T cell receptor beta chains sequenced from one sample in a study of T cell responses to AZD1222 COVID-19 vaccine. Using immunoSEQ multiplex PCR, the repertoire was profiled, and TCRdb retains in-frame clones only, with some absent. The table includes 130,000 or so clones, more than 85% detected once. The sample in question was peripheral blood, obtained 28 days after the second AZD1222 dose. These TCRs come from an adult who received the AZD1222 COVID-19 vaccine.

The V call is TRBV6-6, the J call TRBJ1-2, with 12 bases fitting TRBD1. CDR3 length: 14 residues. J was trimmed by 7 bases and V by 6 bases; bases with no gene match: 6. Per germline, CDR1 MNHNY and CDR2 SVGAGI (reference sequence). The DNA of the CDR3 is TGTGCCAGCAGCCCGGGACAGGGGGCTGGTGGCTACACCTTC. This translates into CASSPGQGAGGYTF.

The J gene is TRBJ1-2, the V gene TRBV19; D call uncertain. With 2 bases removed from V and 3 bases from J, the gap between germline ends came to 7 bases. In germline, CDR1 is LNHDA, CDR2 SQIVND (reference sequence). CDR3 size: 13 residues. CDR3 DNA: TGTGCCAGTAGTATAAACGCCTACTATGGCTACACCTTC. This encodes CASSINAYYGYTF.

This sequence joins TRBV7-9 and TRBJ1-4; no clear D gene. V gave up 5 bases and J gave up 4 bases, with 17 bases separating them. The CDR3 loop spans 16 amino acids. Germline assignment: CDR1 SEHNR and CDR2 FQNEAQ (reference sequence). The CDR3 here is CASSPPNGGLNEKLFF. The CDR3, as DNA: TGTGCCAGCAGCCCACCAAACGGAGGTCTTAATGAAAAACTGTTTTTT.

This rearrangement joins TRBV12-3 or TRBV12-4 to TRBJ1-1, with D perhaps TRBD1 (6 bases). The CDR3 consists of 13 residues. Trimming stripped 5 bases from V and 7 bases from J, with 14 bases between. This chain's CDR3 is CASSPRQVGEAFF. The CDR3, as DNA: TGTGCCAGCAGTCCACGACAGGTTGGTGAAGCTTTCTTT.

The count of this clone is one. The J gene is TRBJ2-2, the V gene TRBV18; D is possibly TRBD1 or TRBD2 (5 bases each). The germline V and J ends were trimmed by 2 bases and 1 base, with 8 bases remaining between them. The length of the CDR3 is 15 residues. Germline CDR1 reads KGHSH; CDR2 reads LQKENI. The CDR3 bases are TGTGCCAGCTCACCAGGGGACCGGAACACCGGGGAGCTGTTTTTT. This codes for CASSPGDRNTGELFF.

This clone was seen a handful of times. This chain links TRBV6-2 or TRBV6-3 with TRBJ1-5; TRBD1 matches 7 bases. Germline CDR1 is MNHEY and CDR2 is SVGEGT. This CDR3 has 14 residues. Trimming removed 6 bases from V and 9 bases from J; junction bases left unmatched: 11. The chain's CDR3 is CASSPGQAAWPQHF. The CDR3 DNA reads TGTGCCAGCAGCCCAGGACAGGCTGCGTGGCCCCAGCATTTT.

This clone was seen more than once but under ten times. It is unclear where the CDR3 begins or ends on the DNA, so no DNA is shown, and the CDR3 is as TCRdb lists it. This sequence joins TRBV6-5 and TRBJ2-3; TRBD1 reflects the table's D call only, with no check against the DNA. The germline CDR1 and CDR2 sequences are MNHEY and SVGAGI. Ends included, the CDR3 has 16 residues. CDR3 in amino acids: CASSSSGQVITDTQYF.

The chain uses TRBV6-6 and TRBJ2-7; D unresolved. The germline V and J ends were trimmed by 0 bases and 3 bases, with 9 bases remaining between them. The CDR3 is 14 amino acids. Germline CDR1 MNHNY, CDR2 SVGAGI (reference sequence). The CDR3 region is CASSYSGRDYEQYV. The CDR3 coding sequence is TGTGCCAGCAGTTACTCGGGCAGAGACTACGAGCAGTACGTC.

The chain has TRBV29-1 and TRBJ2-7; 13 bases align to TRBD2. CDR3 length equals 15 residues. Germline lookup yields CDR1 SQVTM and CDR2 ANQGSEA. J lost 3 bases, V lost 4 bases, and 6 bases had no gene match. For the CDR3, the DNA is TGCAGCGTTGGTAAACTAGCGGGGGGGTTCTACGAGCAGTACTTC. It is translated as CSVGKLAGGFYEQYF.

The chain combines TRBV30 with TRBJ1-1, with D possibly matching TRBD1 (5 bases). V shed 3 bases and J shed 8 bases, with 16 bases lying between them. This CDR3 has 13 amino acids. CDR1 GTSNPN and CDR2 SVGIG come from the germline V gene (reference sequence). The CDR3 nucleotides read TGTGCCTGGAGCTTCGGGGGAATGACAGAAGCTTTCTTT. It codes for CAWSFGGMTEAFF.

The chain joins TRBV18 to TRBJ1-4; 8 nucleotides line up with TRBD1. The V segment lost 3 bases and the J segment 5 bases; nucleotides outside the gene matches: 2. Germline CDR1 and CDR2: KGHSH and LQKENI. The CDR3 loop spans 14 amino acids. The CDR3 DNA reads TGTGCCAGCTCACCGGACAGGGCCAATGAAAAACTGTTTTTT. Translation: CASSPDRANEKLFF.

The V gene is TRBV21-1, the J gene TRBJ2-7; the table's TRBD2 call for D was not verified on the DNA. TRBV21-1 is labeled a pseudogene. The CDR3 is made up of 19 amino acids. DNA for the CDR3: TGTGCCAGCAGCAAGGGTCCGGGACTAGCGGGAGGGCCAAACCACGAGCAGTACGTC. It encodes CASSKGPGLAGGPNHEQYV.

J is TRBJ2-7 and V is TRBV5-5; TRBD2 aligns across 7 bases. Unmatched junction bases numbered 6, after V lost 4 bases and J lost 2 bases. Germline-derived CDR1 and CDR2 are SGHKS and YYEKEE (reference sequence). The CDR3 loop spans 14 amino acids. Here the CDR3 DNA reads TGTGCCAGCAGCGTGGGGGGGGAACCCTACGAGCAGTACGTC. Its translation: CASSVGGEPYEQYV.

The V gene is TRBV6-5, the J gene TRBJ2-3; D possibly corresponds to TRBD2 (5 bases). Germline CDR1 reads MNHEY; CDR2 reads SVGAGI. This CDR3 has 15 amino acids. V dropped 0 bases and J dropped 1 base, with 8 bases sitting between them. The CDR3 is CASSYSFSGTDTQYF. The CDR3 nucleotides read TGTGCCAGCAGTTACTCGTTTAGCGGCACAGATACGCAGTATTTT.

A remark on this clone: The junction shows a germline mismatch at one end, possibly a read error. This chain links TRBV7-7 with TRBJ2-5, with TRBD2 matching over 8 bases. The CDR3 has 17 amino acids. Germline loops: CDR1 SSHAT, CDR2 FNYEAQ (reference sequence). CDR3 nucleotides: TGTGCTAGCAGCCCGGGAGGTAGCGGGGCCAGCCAAGAGACCCAGTACTTC. It specifies CASSPGGSGASQETQYF.

V usage is TRBV19 and J usage is TRBJ1-1; no firm D call. From germline, CDR1 is LNHDA and CDR2 SQIVND (reference sequence). V shed 7 bases and J shed 5 bases, with 14 bases lying between them. CDR3 length equals 13 residues. The CDR3 protein is CASIPRWGTEAFF. The CDR3 nucleotides are TGTGCCAGTATCCCGAGGTGGGGAACTGAAGCTTTCTTT.

The chain employs TRBV5-1 and TRBJ1-3; 11 nucleotides align to TRBD1. V shed 2 bases and J 7 bases; nucleotides not matched to a gene: 2. Germline V gene lookup returns CDR1 SGHRS and CDR2 YFSETQ. The CDR3 is 14 residues long. This CDR3 reads CASSLGDRGNTIYF. The DNA for the CDR3 is TGCGCCAGCAGCTTAGGGGACAGGGGGAACACCATATATTTT.

The chain employs TRBV12-3 or TRBV12-4 and TRBJ1-2; D unclear. V lost 3 bases and J 8 bases, leaving 13 bases between the germline ends. This CDR3 is built from 13 residues. The CDR3 reads CASSLGLTSGYTF. The CDR3 region has the DNA TGTGCCAGCAGTTTGGGATTGACTTCCGGCTACACCTTC.

V usage is TRBV6-1 and J usage is TRBJ1-2; the D is unclear. Per germline, CDR1 MNHNS and CDR2 SASEGT. Trimming pared 3 bases from V and 2 bases from J, leaving 10 bases between. CDR3 length: 14 amino acids. The CDR3 DNA follows: TGTGCCAGCAGTGATCGGGCCAAAAACTATGGCTACACCTTC. The encoded protein is CASSDRAKNYGYTF.

The chain recombines TRBV12-5 with TRBJ2-3; D ambiguous. Germline CDR1 reads LGHNT; CDR2 reads FRNRAP. The CDR3 length is 14 residues. Trimming removed 3 bases at V and 2 bases at J, with 9 bases between. The CDR3 reads CASGFGLATDTQYF. The CDR3 DNA reads as TGTGCTAGTGGTTTTGGGCTGGCCACAGATACGCAGTATTTT.

The chain uses TRBV6-5 and TRBJ2-4; the D gene is possibly TRBD2 (5 bases). Trimming shortened V by 6 bases and J by 0 bases, and 12 bases separated the two germline ends. This CDR3 region has 15 residues. The germline CDR1 and CDR2 sequences are MNHEY and SVGAGI. CDR3 sequence (DNA): TGTGCCAGCAGGACTACTATGGGAGCCAAAAACATTCAGTACTTC. Translating it yields CASRTTMGAKNIQYF.

This clone was recorded only once. The V and J genes are TRBV6-5 and TRBJ1-3; a possible D gene is TRBD1 (6 bases). The germline V gene has CDR1 MNHEY and CDR2 SVGAGI. This CDR3 region has 13 residues. With 8 bases removed from V and 2 bases from J, the gap between germline ends came to 10 bases. CDR3 sequence: CASHRVPGNTIYF. CDR3 bases: TGTGCCAGCCACAGGGTCCCTGGAAACACCATATATTTT.

The gene calls are TRBV11-3 and TRBJ1-6; D gene unclear. The CDR3 runs 13 residues. Germline CDR1 reads SGHNT; CDR2 reads YENEEA. Between the trimmed V and J ends, which lost 3 bases and 9 bases, there was a span of 9 bases. The DNA of the CDR3 is TGTGCCAGCAGCTTGAGACAAACTTCACCCCTCCACTTT. Residues: CASSLRQTSPLHF.

Here the CDR3 DNA reads TGTGCCAGCAGCAAACAGGGCTGGGATGAAAAACTGTTTTTT. Its translation: CASSKQGWDEKLFF. The chain combines TRBV7-6 with TRBJ1-4; TRBD1 is a possible D gene (6 bases). CDR1 is SGHVS and CDR2 is FNYEAQ in the germline V gene. The CDR3 consists of 14 residues. Trimming stripped 5 bases from V and 6 bases from J, with 13 bases between.

The CDR3 DNA follows: TGTGCCAGCAGTTATAGGGCAGGGCCCCAGCATTTT. Translation: CASSYRAGPQHF. The chain employs TRBV27 and TRBJ1-5; D call uncertain. V was trimmed by 4 bases and J by 9 bases, leaving 10 bases between them. This CDR3 spans 12 amino acids. Germline-derived CDR1 and CDR2 are MNHEY and SMNVEV (reference sequence).

This chain connects TRBV10-3 to TRBJ1-6; D gene uncertain. CDR3 length: 13 amino acids. Per germline, CDR1 ENHRY and CDR2 SYGVKD. V was shortened by 4 bases and J by 13 bases, with 14 bases between the two germline ends. The CDR3 protein is CAISAREGSPLHF. CDR3 coding DNA: TGTGCCATCAGTGCTCGGGAGGGAAGCCCCCTCCACTTT.

The rearrangement joins TRBV18 to TRBJ2-1; D unresolved. Germline CDR1 is KGHSH and CDR2 is LQKENI. This CDR3 is built from 12 residues. V lost 1 base to trimming and J lost 7 bases, with 5 bases between them. CDR3 bases: TGTGCCAGCTCACCACAGGAAAATGAGCAGTTCTTC. Residues: CASSPQENEQFF.

Points on this clone: At one boundary the junction diverges from the germline segment, which might be a read error. This chain joins TRBV7-7 and TRBJ2-2; TRBD1 matches 10 bases. CDR3 length: 15 amino acids. Looked up from germline, CDR1 is SSHAT and CDR2 is FNYEAQ (reference sequence). CDR3 DNA sequence: TGTGCTAGCAGGCTCAGGACAGGGGGGACCGGGGAGCTGTTTTTT. Translating gives CASRLRTGGTGELFF.

The genes are TRBV19 and TRBJ2-3; the match to TRBD2 covers 7 bases. Unmatched junction bases numbered 10, after V lost 7 bases and J lost 3 bases. This CDR3 has 15 amino acids. Germline values: CDR1 LNHDA, CDR2 SQIVND (reference sequence). The CDR3 DNA sequence: TGTGCCAGTACTCCCGCGGCGGGAGTAACAGATACGCAGTATTTT. Its protein is CASTPAAGVTDTQYF.